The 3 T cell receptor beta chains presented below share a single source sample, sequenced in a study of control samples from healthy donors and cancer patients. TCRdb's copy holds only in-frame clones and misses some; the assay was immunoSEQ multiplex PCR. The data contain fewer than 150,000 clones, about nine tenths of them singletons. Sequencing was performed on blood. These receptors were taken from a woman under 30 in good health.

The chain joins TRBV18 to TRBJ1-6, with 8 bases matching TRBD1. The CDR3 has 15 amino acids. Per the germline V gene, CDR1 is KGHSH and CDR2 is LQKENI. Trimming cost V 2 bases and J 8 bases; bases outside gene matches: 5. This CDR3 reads CASSPRQGTDSPLHF. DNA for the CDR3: TGTGCCAGCTCACCAAGACAGGGGACGGATTCACCCCTCCACTTT. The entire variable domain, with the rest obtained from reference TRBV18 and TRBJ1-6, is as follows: NAGVMQNPRHLVRRRGQEARLRCSPMKGHSHVYWYRQLPEEGLKFMVYLQKENIIDESGMPKERFSAEFPKEGPSILRIQQVVRGDSAAYFCASSPRQGTDSPLHFGNGTRLTVT.

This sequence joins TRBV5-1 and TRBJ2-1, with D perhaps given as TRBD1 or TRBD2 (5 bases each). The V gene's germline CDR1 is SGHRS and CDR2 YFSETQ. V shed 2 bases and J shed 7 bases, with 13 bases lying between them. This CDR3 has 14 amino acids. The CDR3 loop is CASSFKGPGNEQFF. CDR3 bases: TGCGCCAGCAGCTTCAAGGGACCTGGTAATGAGCAGTTCTTC.

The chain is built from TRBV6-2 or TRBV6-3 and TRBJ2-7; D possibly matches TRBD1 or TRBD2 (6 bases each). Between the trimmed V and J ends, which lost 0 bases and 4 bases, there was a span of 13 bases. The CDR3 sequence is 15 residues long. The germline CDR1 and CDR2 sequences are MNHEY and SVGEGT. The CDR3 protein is CASSYSLTGRYEQYF. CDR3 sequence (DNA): TGTGCCAGCAGTTACTCCTTAACAGGGAGGTACGAGCAGTACTTC.